One and the same sample provided the 30 T cell receptor beta chains below, sequenced in a study of blood T cell repertoires in COVID-19. This table comes from immunoSEQ multiplex PCR, and its TCRdb copy is limited to in-frame clones, with some not included. In the table there are around 340,000 clones, roughly 86% of which are singletons. The sample comprised PBMCs or T cells enriched from blood (not recorded which). Every receptor here comes from a woman in her twenties or thirties who had been exposed to COVID-19.

The rearrangement uses TRBV5-1 and TRBJ2-3; D is ambiguous. This CDR3 contains 15 residues. Trimming took 0 bases from V and 1 from J, leaving 9 bases between them. Germline V lookup: CDR1 SGHRS, CDR2 YFSETQ. In nucleotides, the CDR3 is TGCGCCAGCAGCTTGGATGGCTCTGGCACAGATACGCAGTATTTT. Its protein is CASSLDGSGTDTQYF. Together with reference TRBV5-1 and TRBJ2-3, the CDR3 gives the full variable domain: KAGVTQTPRYLIKTRGQQVTLSCSPISGHRSVSWYQQTPGQGLQFLFEYFSETQRNKGNFPGRFSGRQFSNSRSEMNVSTLELGDSALYLCASSLDGSGTDTQYFGPGTRLTVL.

The J gene is TRBJ1-1, the V gene TRBV7-2; TRBD1 aligns across 7 bases. Germline V lookup: CDR1 SGHTA, CDR2 FQGNSA. With 3 bases clipped from V and 2 bases from J, the junction kept 3 bases outside the gene matches. The CDR3 contains 14 residues. Here the CDR3 DNA reads TGTGCCAGCAGCTTCAGGGGGTCAAACACTGAAGCTTTCTTT. It specifies CASSFRGSNTEAFF.

The chain combines TRBV30 with TRBJ2-7; 14 bases are a match to TRBD2. V gave up 3 bases and J gave up 13 bases; unmatched junction bases: 8. CDR3 length equals 13 residues. Germline CDR1 and CDR2: GTSNPN and SVGIG (reference sequence). The CDR3 DNA reads TGTGCCTGGAGAGAAGGGACTAGCGGGAGCGGCTACTTC. Its translation: CAWREGTSGSGYF. Full variable domain (rest looked up from reference TRBV30 and TRBJ2-7): SQTIHQWPATLVQPVGSPLSLECTVEGTSNPNLYWYRQAAGRGLQLLFYSVGIGQISSEVPQNLSASRPQDRQFILSSKKLLLSDSGFYLCAWREGTSGSGYFGPGTRLTVT.

The rearrangement links TRBV2 to TRBJ1-1; D unclear. From germline, CDR1 is SNHLY and CDR2 FYNNEI. CDR3 length: 13 residues. Trimming removed 6 bases at V and 0 bases at J, with 8 bases between. The CDR3 is CASRRELNTEAFF. The CDR3 DNA reads as TGTGCCAGCAGGAGAGAGTTGAACACTGAAGCTTTCTTT. The whole variable domain, filled in from reference TRBV2 and TRBJ1-1, reads EPEVTQTPSHQVTQMGQEVILRCVPISNHLYFYWYRQILGQKVEFLVSFYNNEISEKSEIFDDQFSVERPDGSNFTLKIRSTKLEDSAMYFCASRRELNTEAFFGQGTRLTVV.

This clone was counted only a few times. V usage is TRBV15 and J usage is TRBJ2-3; 8 nucleotides agree with TRBD1. J gave up 0 bases and V 4 bases, and 9 bases lay outside the gene matches. This CDR3 region has 17 residues. Germline lookup yields CDR1 LNHNV and CDR2 YYDKDF (reference sequence). In nucleotides, the CDR3 is TGTGCCACCAGCATGGGGAACAGGGGGGCTAGCACAGATACGCAGTATTTT. It codes for CATSMGNRGASTDTQYF.

The chain recombines TRBV19 with TRBJ2-3, with TRBD2 matching 10 bases. Germline V gives CDR1 LNHDA, CDR2 SQIVND (reference sequence). After removal of 5 bases from V and 1 base from J, the junction contained 6 bases not matched to a gene. The CDR3 is made up of 16 amino acids. The CDR3: CASSGTGLARTDTQYF. For the CDR3, the DNA is TGTGCCAGTAGTGGAACGGGACTAGCGCGCACAGATACGCAGTATTTT. Filled out from reference TRBV19 and TRBJ2-3, the complete variable domain reads DGGITQSPKYLFRKEGQNVTLSCEQNLNHDAMYWYRQDPGQGLRLIYYSQIVNDFQKGDIAEGYSVSREKKESFPLTVTSAQKNPTAFYLCASSGTGLARTDTQYFGPGTRLTVL.

The V call is TRBV9, the J call TRBJ2-1, with 8 bases lining up with TRBD2. Germline CDR1 SGDLS, CDR2 YYNGEE. V dropped 2 bases and J dropped 4; count of bases not matched to a gene: 8. The CDR3 contains 16 residues. CDR3 coding DNA: TGTGCCAGCAGCGTCACAGCGGGAGTTGGTTACAATGAGCAGTTCTTC. Protein sequence: CASSVTAGVGYNEQFF. Drawing the rest from reference TRBV9 and TRBJ2-1, the complete variable domain is DSGVTQTPKHLITATGQRVTLRCSPRSGDLSVYWYQQSLDQGLQFLIQYYNGEERAKGNILERFSAQQFPDLHSELNLSSLELGDSALYFCASSVTAGVGYNEQFFGPGTRLTVL.

The chain links TRBV4-1 to TRBJ1-5; 11 positions match TRBD1. This CDR3 has 15 residues. The ends lost 5 bases at V and 5 bases at J; junction bases unmatched: 5. The germline V gene has CDR1 MGHRA and CDR2 YSYEKL. The CDR3 here is CASSSGQGAYQPQHF. The CDR3 DNA follows: TGCGCCAGCAGCTCCGGACAGGGGGCCTATCAGCCCCAGCATTTT.

The rearrangement joins TRBV28 to TRBJ1-2, with TRBD1 as a possible D gene (5 bases). Between the trimmed V and J ends, which lost 3 bases and 3 bases, there was a span of 8 bases. This CDR3 has 13 amino acids. The germline V gene encodes CDR1 MDHEN and CDR2 SYDVKM. CDR3 DNA: TGTGCCAGCAGTTTGGACATCGACTATGGCTACACCTTC. This codes for CASSLDIDYGYTF.

V and J are TRBV15 and TRBJ2-7; 7 nucleotides line up with TRBD1. The CDR3 is 13 residues long. Germline CDR1 is LNHNV and CDR2 is YYDKDF (reference sequence). V shed 5 bases and J 6 bases; nucleotides not matched to a gene: 7. CDR3 DNA: TGTGCCACCAGCCTGGACAGGTTGGCCGAGCAGTACTTC. This codes for CATSLDRLAEQYF.

The chain carries TRBV7-9 and TRBJ2-1, with 12 bases identical to TRBD2. The CDR3 has 18 residues. The germline V gene encodes CDR1 SEHNR and CDR2 FQNEAQ (reference sequence). The V and J ends lost 4 bases and 9 bases, in that order; junction bases with no gene match: 16. This CDR3 reads CASSSKFPSGRAGSEQFF. CDR3 in DNA: TGTGCCAGCAGCTCGAAATTCCCTAGCGGGAGGGCCGGTAGTGAGCAGTTCTTC.

This clone was recorded only once. The V and J genes are TRBV3-1 (or the pseudogene TRBV3-2) and TRBJ2-1; 11 bases align to TRBD2. The CDR3 extends over 15 amino acids. With 5 bases clipped from V and 3 bases from J, the junction kept 3 bases outside the gene matches. Germline assignment: CDR1 LGHDT and CDR2 YNNKEL (reference sequence). The CDR3 sequence is CASSDTSGSYNEQFF. The CDR3 DNA sequence: TGTGCCAGCAGCGATACTAGCGGGAGCTACAATGAGCAGTTCTTC.

This sequence joins TRBV6-5 and TRBJ2-5, with TRBD2 identical over 12 bases. Germline CDR1 and CDR2: MNHEY and SVGAGI. V shed 2 bases and J 4 bases; nucleotides not matched to a gene: 2. CDR3 length: 15 residues. The CDR3 region is CASSYEGLAGETQYF. In DNA, the CDR3 is TGTGCCAGCAGTTACGAGGGACTAGCGGGAGAGACCCAGTACTTC.

The V gene is TRBV7-9, the J gene TRBJ2-1; TRBD2 aligns across 12 bases. The CDR3 has 15 amino acids. CDR1 SEHNR and CDR2 FQNEAQ come from the germline V gene (reference sequence). The ends lost 4 bases at V and 9 bases at J; junction bases unmatched: 7. The CDR3 spells CASSWPSGRGGEQFF. CDR3 sequence (DNA): TGTGCCAGCAGCTGGCCTAGCGGGAGGGGTGGTGAGCAGTTCTTC. The entire variable domain, with the rest obtained from reference TRBV7-9 and TRBJ2-1, is as follows: DTGVSQNPRHKITKRGQNVTFRCDPISEHNRLYWYRQTLGQGPEFLTYFQNEAQLEKSRLLSDRFSAERPKGSFSTLEIQRTEQGDSAMYLCASSWPSGRGGEQFFGPGTRLTVL.

This clone came up once. The chain recombines TRBV27 with TRBJ1-5; 9 bases fit TRBD1. Germline lookup yields CDR1 MNHEY and CDR2 SMNVEV (reference sequence). The CDR3 is 16 residues long. V shed 4 bases, J shed 5 bases, and the junction held 9 bases outside the gene matches. The CDR3 sequence: CASSSGTGGQYQPQHF. The CDR3 coding sequence is TGTGCCAGCAGTTCGGGAACAGGGGGCCAATATCAGCCCCAGCATTTT.

V gene TRBV21-1 combines with J gene TRBJ2-7; the table assigns TRBD1, which was not confirmed against the DNA. TRBV21-1 is a pseudogene segment. CDR3 length: 16 residues. CDR3 protein: CASSKGEDRSSYEQYF. CDR3 DNA: TGTGCCAGCAGCAAAGGCGAGGACAGGAGCTCCTACGAGCAGTACTTC.

The V gene is TRBV9, the J gene TRBJ1-5; 9 positions agree with TRBD1. The CDR3 covers 16 residues. The germline gives CDR1 SGDLS, CDR2 YYNGEE. With 5 bases clipped from V and 1 base from J, the junction kept 7 bases outside the gene matches. CDR3 loop: CASSRTGGGSNQPQHF. Written as DNA, the CDR3 is TGTGCCAGCAGTCGTACAGGGGGCGGAAGCAATCAGCCCCAGCATTTT. The entire variable domain, with the rest obtained from reference TRBV9 and TRBJ1-5, is as follows: DSGVTQTPKHLITATGQRVTLRCSPRSGDLSVYWYQQSLDQGLQFLIQYYNGEERAKGNILERFSAQQFPDLHSELNLSSLELGDSALYFCASSRTGGGSNQPQHFGDGTRLSIL.

The chain recombines TRBV2 with TRBJ1-3, with TRBD1 matching over 9 bases. This CDR3 spans 14 amino acids. Germline CDR1 is SNHLY and CDR2 is FYNNEI. Trimming at V came to 6 bases and at J to 7 bases, leaving 7 bases not matched to a gene. DNA of the CDR3: TGTGCCAGCAGAGGGACAGGGTGGGGGAACACCATATATTTT. This sequence encodes CASRGTGWGNTIYF.

The chain couples TRBV13 to TRBJ1-4; the match to TRBD1 covers 9 bases. The CDR3 is made up of 16 amino acids. V dropped 0 bases and J dropped 6; count of bases not matched to a gene: 5. Looked up from germline, CDR1 is PRHDT and CDR2 is FYEKMQ (reference sequence). The CDR3 DNA follows: TGTGCCAGCAGCTTAGGGGGGACAGGGCGGTATGAAAAACTGTTTTTT. Protein: CASSLGGTGRYEKLFF.

V and J are TRBV28 and TRBJ1-1; D is unresolved. Trimming left V 7 bases short and J 7 bases short, with 13 bases between. Germline lookup yields CDR1 MDHEN and CDR2 SYDVKM. This CDR3 is 12 amino acids long. CDR3 amino acids: CASIAERHEAFF. Written as DNA, the CDR3 is TGTGCCAGCATTGCAGAACGCCATGAAGCTTTCTTT. The variable domain in full, with the rest retrieved from reference TRBV28 and TRBJ1-1, is DVKVTQSSRYLVKRTGEKVFLECVQDMDHENMFWYRQDPGLGLRLIYFSYDVKMKEKGDIPEGYSVSREKKERFSLILESASTNQTSMYLCASIAERHEAFFGQGTRLTVV.

In this sample, this clone turned up once. This chain connects TRBV9 to TRBJ2-2, with TRBD2 matching 14 bases. The germline CDR1 and CDR2 sequences are SGDLS and YYNGEE. V was pared by 0 bases and J by 1 base, with 2 bases of the junction left unmatched. The CDR3 sequence is 18 residues long. The CDR3 DNA reads TGTGCCAGCAGCGTAGTAGGGACTAGCGGGGGGAACACCGGGGAGCTGTTTTTT. Translating it yields CASSVVGTSGGNTGELFF.

This chain joins TRBV10-3 and TRBJ1-1; D gene ambiguous. The CDR3 loop spans 14 amino acids. Trimming removed 10 bases from V and 1 base from J, with 16 bases in between. Germline CDR1 reads ENHRY; CDR2 reads SYGVKD. The CDR3 region is CATRSSVQNTEAFF. The CDR3 nucleotides are TGTGCCACCAGAAGCTCGGTGCAGAACACTGAAGCTTTCTTT.

This clone was seen once. V and J are TRBV18 and TRBJ1-5; TRBD1 aligns across 9 bases. Trimming removed 3 bases from V and 5 bases from J; junction bases left unmatched: 5. CDR3 length: 15 amino acids. Looked up from germline, CDR1 is KGHSH and CDR2 is LQKENI. The CDR3 DNA is TGTGCCAGCTCACCGACAGGGGGTGGGGATCAGCCCCAGCATTTT. Amino acid sequence: CASSPTGGGDQPQHF.

This chain's CDR3 is CASSQDSDLQETQYF. DNA for the CDR3: TGTGCCAGCAGCCAAGATAGCGACTTACAAGAGACCCAGTACTTC. The chain uses TRBV4-2 and TRBJ2-5; D perhaps matches TRBD2 (5 bases). Germline V gene data show CDR1 as LGHNA and CDR2 as YNFKEQ. Trimming cost V 0 bases and J 2 bases, with 10 bases left between them. The CDR3 has 15 amino acids.

Here the CDR3 DNA reads TGTGCCAGTAGACACCCGGGACTAGCGGGCGAGACCCAGTACTTC. It yields the protein CASRHPGLAGETQYF. V gene TRBV19 combines with J gene TRBJ2-5; TRBD2 matches 12 bases. Trimming at V came to 6 bases and at J to 5 bases, leaving 7 bases not matched to a gene. CDR1 and CDR2 (germline): LNHDA, SQIVND (reference sequence). The CDR3 is made up of 15 amino acids.

The rearrangement joins TRBV2 to TRBJ2-6, with D perhaps TRBD2 (6 bases). The CDR3 is 15 residues long. Germline V CDR1 and CDR2: SNHLY, FYNNEI. The germline V and J ends were trimmed by 6 bases and 4 bases, with 13 bases remaining between them. CDR3 bases: TGTGCCAGCAGGGAGGGGAGGCGCGGGGCCAACGTCCTGACTTTC. This encodes CASREGRRGANVLTF.

This rearrangement joins TRBV10-3 to TRBJ1-2; D ambiguous. The CDR3 consists of 16 residues. Germline V lookup: CDR1 ENHRY, CDR2 SYGVKD. V was shortened by 6 bases and J by 1 base, with 18 bases between the two germline ends. Here the CDR3 reads CAISAELPSLNYGYTF. The CDR3 coding sequence is TGTGCCATCAGCGCGGAACTGCCTTCCCTTAACTATGGCTACACCTTC.

The chain carries TRBV27 and TRBJ2-7; 9 positions agree with TRBD1. The CDR3 loop spans 15 amino acids. Unmatched junction bases numbered 12, after V lost 6 bases and J lost 6 bases. Germline V gene lookup returns CDR1 MNHEY and CDR2 SMNVEV (reference sequence). The CDR3 bases are TGTGCCAGCAGATTTCCGGGACAGGGAAATTCCGAGCAGTACTTC. The encoded protein is CASRFPGQGNSEQYF.

The V and J genes are TRBV20-1 and TRBJ2-4; tentative D call: TRBD1 (5 bases). This CDR3 region has 11 residues. Trimming took 7 bases from V and 8 from J, leaving 12 bases between them. CDR1 and CDR2 (germline): DFQATT, SNEGSKA (reference sequence). The CDR3 bases are TGCAGTGTTTCAGGGTGGGACATTCAGTACTTC. Amino acids: CSVSGWDIQYF.

This clone has only one observation. The chain employs TRBV19 and TRBJ2-7; 11 nucleotides line up with TRBD2. The trim removed 7 bases at V and 7 bases at J, leaving 12 bases unmatched. The CDR3 runs 15 residues. CDR1 and CDR2 from the germline V gene are LNHDA and SQIVND (reference sequence). CDR3 DNA sequence: TGTGCCAGTACTGGACTAGCGGGTGGGGAGTGGGAGCAGTACTTC. Protein: CASTGLAGGEWEQYF.